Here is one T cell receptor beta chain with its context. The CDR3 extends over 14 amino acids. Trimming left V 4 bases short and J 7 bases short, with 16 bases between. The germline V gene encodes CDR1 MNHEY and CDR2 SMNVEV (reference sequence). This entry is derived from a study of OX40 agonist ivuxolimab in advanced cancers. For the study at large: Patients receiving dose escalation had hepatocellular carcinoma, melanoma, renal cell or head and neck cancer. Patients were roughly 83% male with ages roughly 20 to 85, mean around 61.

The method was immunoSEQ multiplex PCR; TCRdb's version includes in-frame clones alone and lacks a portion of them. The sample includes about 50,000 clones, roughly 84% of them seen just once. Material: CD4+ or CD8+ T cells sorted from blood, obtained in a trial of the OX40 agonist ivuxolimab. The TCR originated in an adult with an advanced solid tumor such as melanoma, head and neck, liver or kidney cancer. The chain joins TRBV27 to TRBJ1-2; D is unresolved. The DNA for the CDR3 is TGTGCCAGCAGTTCCAGAACTAGCCCCCGTGGCTACACCTTC. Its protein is CASSSRTSPRGYTF.